What follows describes a single T cell receptor beta chain. The authors' processing: Reference gene primer amplification gave estimated nucleated cell counts. Assay used: immunoSEQ multiplex PCR; TCRdb lists only in-frame clones, some missing. V, J and clone size reflect that table, while D and trimming were determined from the DNA. The table shows around 80,000 clones, with around three quarters occurring only once. V gave up 4 bases and J gave up 6 bases; unmatched junction bases: 4. The CDR3 contains 14 residues. Germline lookup yields CDR1 SGDLS and CDR2 YYNGEE. This sample is drawn from a study of blood T cell repertoires in COVID-19. Looking at the study overall: The study drew acute and convalescent COVID-19 samples from the United States, Italy and Spain. PBMCs, B-cell-depleted T cells, or T cells were the source of the cDNA or gDNA that made up the material.

V is TRBV9 and J is TRBJ2-7; TRBD2 matches 13 bases. Source material: peripheral blood. This receptor was taken from a woman in her seventies with acute or convalescent COVID-19. Here the CDR3 reads CASSPGLAGLEQYF. In DNA, the CDR3 is TGTGCCAGCAGCCCGGGACTAGCGGGGCTCGAGCAGTACTTC.